This is a list of T cell receptor beta chains from one sample in a study of response to subunit inactivated influenza vaccine. TCRdb processed the RT-PCR reads anew with MiXCR; each CDR3 protein has one entry. The sample consists of fewer than 600,000 distinct CDR3 sequences, approximately 7.3% of them appearing once. Material: PBMCs from blood, obtained around 2 years after vaccination. The receptors here all came from a man between 50 and 69 years old who received an inactivated influenza vaccine. The CDR3 runs from the conserved cysteine through the conserved F or W. The D gene is left open where the match is weak. The size field is filled for only some rows; it gives once, few, many or a size class.

size	V	D	J	DNA	CDR3
.	TRBV6-2/TRBV6-3	TRBD1	TRBJ2-7	TGTGCCAGCAGTTACCCGACAGGGTCGACCTACGAGCAGTACTTC	CASSYPTGSTYEQYF
many	TRBV18	TRBD2	TRBJ2-1	TGTGCCAGCTCACCACGCCTAGCGGACAATGAGCAGTTCTTC	CASSPRLADNEQFF
few	TRBV5-1	.	TRBJ2-7	TGCGCCAGCAGCTTGGTCCCGTTGGCCGGGACTGGGGAGCAGTACTTC	CASSLVPLAGTGEQYF
many	TRBV28	.	TRBJ2-1	TGTGCCAGCAGTTCGAGTAAAGTGATCGATGAGCAGTTCTTC	CASSSSKVIDEQFF
.	TRBV20-1	.	TRBJ2-1	TGCAGTGCTCCGGACTACACAAACTACAATGAGCAGTTCTTC	CSAPDYTNYNEQFF
few	TRBV6-1	.	TRBJ1-2	TGTGCCAGCAGTGAAGTCGGGGATCGGGGCTACACCTTC	CASSEVGDRGYTF
many	TRBV19	.	TRBJ2-4	TGTGCCAGTAGCCCTCGGGGGTATGACATTCAGTACTTC	CASSPRGYDIQYF
few	TRBV12-3/TRBV12-4	TRBD1	TRBJ1-2	TGTGCCAGCAGTTTACGGTCAGGGGGTGGCTACACCTTC	CASSLRSGGGYTF
many	TRBV5-1	TRBD1	TRBJ1-5	TGCGCCAGCAGCTTGGGTGGACAGGGAGTCAATCAGCCCCAGCATTTT	CASSLGGQGVNQPQHF
.	TRBV10-3	.	TRBJ1-6	TGTGCCATCAGGCAGTCCGTCGCAAATGATAATTCACCCCTCCACTTT	CAIRQSVANDNSPLHF
few	TRBV7-2	.	TRBJ2-7	TGTGCCAGCAGCTTAGCCGGGACACTTTCCTACGAGCAGTACTTC	CASSLAGTLSYEQYF
.	TRBV5-1	.	TRBJ1-1	TGCGCCAGCAGCCCCGGAGGGGGGGGTCGAACGACTGAAGCTTTCTTT	CASSPGGGGRTTEAFF
few	TRBV7-2	.	TRBJ2-3	TGTGCCAGCAGCTTACTGGGGCCCGTAACAGATACGCAGTATTTT	CASSLLGPVTDTQYF
.	TRBV5-1	TRBD1	TRBJ1-2	TGCGCCAGCAGCGAAGGGACAGGGGGCACCTATGGCTACACCTTC	CASSEGTGGTYGYTF
few	TRBV24-1	TRBD2	TRBJ2-1	TGTGCCACCAGTGACTCGGGACTAGCAGACTACAATGAGCAGTTCTTC	CATSDSGLADYNEQFF
.	TRBV4-1	TRBD1	TRBJ2-2	TGCGCCAGCAGCCTCCCCCGGACAGGGGGAGGGACCGGGGAGCTGTTTTTT	CASSLPRTGGGTGELFF
.	TRBV11-1	TRBD1	TRBJ1-1	TGTGCCAGCAGCCGAGGGACAGGGGGAATTGGGACTGAAGCTTTCTTT	CASSRGTGGIGTEAFF
.	TRBV7-9	.	TRBJ2-7	TGTGCCAGCAGCTTAGCGCTCCCGGGCTCATACGAGCAGTACTTC	CASSLALPGSYEQYF
.	TRBV18	.	TRBJ2-3	TGTGCCAGCTCACCGACACTCGGAGATACGCAGTATTTT	CASSPTLGDTQYF
many	TRBV6-5	.	TRBJ1-1	TGTGCCAGCAGTTATGGACCCACCGGTAACACTGAAGCTTTCTTT	CASSYGPTGNTEAFF
many	TRBV7-9	.	TRBJ1-4	TGTGCCAGCAGCTTAAGAGGGGTAGAGGAAAAACTGTTTTTT	CASSLRGVEEKLFF
.	TRBV10-3	TRBD1	TRBJ2-3	TGTGCCATCAGTGACATCAGGGGGCAGGATACGCAGTATTTT	CAISDIRGQDTQYF
.	TRBV19	.	TRBJ2-5	TGTGCCAGTAGCCGTACTCGCACCAAGGATGAGACCCAGTACTTC	CASSRTRTKDETQYF
many	TRBV4-1	TRBD1	TRBJ2-3	TGCGCCAGCAGCCCGGGACAGGGGGCGTCCGCAGATACGCAGTATTTT	CASSPGQGASADTQYF
few	TRBV11-2	.	TRBJ2-3	TGTGCCAGCAGCTTAATGTCAGAAACAATTGATACGCAGTATTTT	CASSLMSETIDTQYF
.	TRBV10-2	.	TRBJ2-3	TGCGCCAGCGTCAACACAGATACGCAGTATTTT	CASVNTDTQYF
many	TRBV2	.	TRBJ2-3	TGTGCCAGCACGGGGCAGAACACAGATACGCAGTATTTT	CASTGQNTDTQYF
.	TRBV7-9	.	TRBJ2-5	TGTGCCAGCAGCTTAGGGGGGATCTACCAAGAGACCCAGTACTTC	CASSLGGIYQETQYF
.	TRBV5-6	TRBD2	TRBJ2-7	TGTGCCAGCAGCCTTAGCGGGAGTAGATACGAGCAGTACTTC	CASSLSGSRYEQYF
many	TRBV4-3	.	TRBJ2-4	TGCGCCAGCAGCCAAGGGGTAGCCAAAAACATTCAGTACTTC	CASSQGVAKNIQYF
many	TRBV28	.	TRBJ2-7	TGTGCCAGCAGTGCGGTCTACGAGCAGTACTTC	CASSAVYEQYF
few	TRBV15	.	TRBJ2-7	TGTGCCACCAGCAGAGAGGTGGGCAGGGAACTCTACGAGCAGTACTTC	CATSREVGRELYEQYF
.	TRBV25-1	.	TRBJ1-6	TGTGCCAGCAGTGCAAATCCGGGGCCTTATAATTCACCCCTCCACTTT	CASSANPGPYNSPLHF
many	TRBV12-3/TRBV12-4	TRBD2	TRBJ2-3	TGTGCCAGCAGTTTAATCCAGCGGGGGTCGGATACGCAGTATTTT	CASSLIQRGSDTQYF
many	TRBV3-1	TRBD1	TRBJ2-1	TGTGCCAGCAGCCAAGTTCGGACAGGGGAGTTCGGGCATGAGCAGTTCTTC	CASSQVRTGEFGHEQFF
few	TRBV7-2	TRBD1	TRBJ2-4	TGTGCCAGCAGCCAGGACAGGGTAGACATTCAGTACTTC	CASSQDRVDIQYF
few	TRBV5-6	.	TRBJ2-1	TGTGCCAGCAGCTTGGCGGGACACTCCTACAATGAGCAGTTCTTC	CASSLAGHSYNEQFF
few	TRBV29-1	TRBD2	TRBJ2-1	TGCAGCGTTGAGTTAGAGAGGGAGGGGGAGCAGTTCTTC	CSVELEREGEQFF
.	TRBV25-1	.	TRBJ2-2	TGTGCCAGCAGTGAACAGGGTATCACCGGGGAGCTGTTTTTT	CASSEQGITGELFF
few	TRBV6-5	.	TRBJ1-2	TGTGCCAGCCGAGGGGGGCAGGGTGGCTACACCTTC	CASRGGQGGYTF
few	TRBV20-1	.	TRBJ2-4	TGCAGTGCTGGGAGCCCGGGACCTAACATTCAGTACTTC	CSAGSPGPNIQYF
.	TRBV4-1	TRBD2	TRBJ2-4	TGCGCCAGCAGCCAAGTGGGGGGGGACGAAAACATTCAGTACTTC	CASSQVGGDENIQYF
.	TRBV5-1	TRBD1	TRBJ2-5	TGCGCCAGCAGTTACAGGGGGCGGCGGGAGACCCAGTACTTC	CASSYRGRRETQYF
few	TRBV28	TRBD1	TRBJ1-1	TGTGCCAGCAGTTTTCGCCAGGGGGCCCTCAACACTGAAGCTTTCTTT	CASSFRQGALNTEAFF
.	TRBV6-2/TRBV6-3	TRBD2	TRBJ2-7	TGTGCCAGCACCGGACTAGCGGGGCTCAGCTCCTACGAGCAGTACTTC	CASTGLAGLSSYEQYF
.	TRBV4-3	TRBD2	TRBJ2-7	TGCGCCAGCAGCCAAGGGTGGGGGGGCTACGAGCAGTACTTC	CASSQGWGGYEQYF
few	TRBV5-1	TRBD2	TRBJ2-7	TGCGCCAGCAGCGGGACTAGGGACGAGCAGTACTTC	CASSGTRDEQYF